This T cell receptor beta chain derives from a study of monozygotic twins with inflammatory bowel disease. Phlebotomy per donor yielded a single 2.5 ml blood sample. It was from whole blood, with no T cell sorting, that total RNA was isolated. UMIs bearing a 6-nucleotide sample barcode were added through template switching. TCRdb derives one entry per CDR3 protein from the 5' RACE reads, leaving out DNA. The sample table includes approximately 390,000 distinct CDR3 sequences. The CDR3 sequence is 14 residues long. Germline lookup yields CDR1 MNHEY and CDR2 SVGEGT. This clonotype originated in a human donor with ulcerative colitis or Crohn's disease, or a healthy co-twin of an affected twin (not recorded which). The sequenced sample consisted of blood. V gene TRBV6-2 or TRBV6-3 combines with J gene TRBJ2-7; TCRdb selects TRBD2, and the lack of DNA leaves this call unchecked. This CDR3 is CASSYGGILYEQYF.